This TCR beta chain was captured in a study of cytomegalovirus exposure and HLA in healthy donors (dated by TCRdb to the late 2010s). In terms of the full investigation: According to a later analysis, the 100 to 150 validation repertoires were produced on the same platform as the 700 or so repertoires of the first cohort. The study was designed to test whether signatures of past pathogen exposure could be identified by cataloging public T cell receptors. A separate validation cohort of roughly 120 different subjects was used in addition to the approximately 700-subject first cohort. High-throughput TCR immunosequencing, statistical association of individual TCRs with disease status, and machine learning were combined to predict cytomegalovirus infection status. On the study overall, not on this receptor specifically: In a later analysis, TCRs clustered in the first cohort were found to also tend to co-occur in the approximately 110 validation repertoires, with around 94% of cluster scores above 0. The classifier was reported to diagnose cytomegalovirus status with high specificity and sensitivity in both the original cohort and the validation cohort. The study gave a list of 150 to 200 TCR beta chains associated with cytomegalovirus. In vitro tests confirmed that three of the cytomegalovirus-associated TCR beta chains recognize cytomegalovirus antigens. Most TCR sequences were observed very rarely across donors, whereas some public TCRs were present in many individuals. A later analysis had no HLA typing for the validation cohort, so co-occurrence there was scored across all 120 or so repertoires. The authors suggested that the approach could potentially be extended to other disease states and immunological phenotypes.

To note about this clone: The target of this receptor is not known. No much larger clone is present one base from it, and per-base qualities are unavailable.

Donors formed part of the validation cohort, which comprised about 120 subjects and was distinct from the first cohort of 550 to 850 subjects. The protocol used for the library was the immunoSEQ multiplex PCR assay. The authors processed their data as follows. A statistical classification framework was built to diagnose cytomegalovirus status from the catalog of TCR beta chain sequences. In TCRdb, the immuneACCESS table is reduced to in-frame sequences with V and J assigned. These tables do not hold every clone; where another copy was compared, an unresolved V gene accounts for under half, and the others remain unexplained. V, J and clone size are taken as reported in that table, and D and trimming were inferred from the DNA itself. The table for this sample lists roughly 140,000 clones; about 88% of them were counted only once. The leading ten clones occupy around 3.4% of the sample. The germline V gene gives CDR1 as SGHAT and CDR2 as FQNNGV. The junction shows trimming of 4 bases on V and 9 bases on J, plus 16 bases between the germline ends. Including cysteine and phenylalanine, the CDR3 has 14 amino acids. The entry retains the CDR3 DNA only, 42 bases that are in frame from base 1.

What was sequenced was PBMCs. The sequence joins TRBV11-2 to TRBJ2-1; D gene: possibly TRBD2, on 6 matching bases. The sequence derives from a woman between 18 and 29 years old in good health and CMV-seropositive. The CDR3 has the sequence CASSSQGTRGEQFF. The sequence in DNA is TGTGCCAGCAGCTCTCAAGGGACTCGAGGTGAGCAGTTCTTC.